Listed below are T cell receptor beta chains from one sample, sequenced in a study of cytomegalovirus exposure and HLA in healthy donors. The repertoire was sequenced with immunoSEQ multiplex PCR; TCRdb's copy has only in-frame clones and lacks some. The sample holds under 150,000 clones, around 74% seen once. Sequencing was carried out using PBMCs. The receptors here all came from a man younger than 45 in good health and CMV-seronegative. The CDR3 runs from the conserved cysteine through the conserved F or W. D genes are given only for firm matches. Where a row states a size, it is once, few, many or the class of an expanded clone; other rows omit it.

len,d_gene,j_gene,v_gene,abundance,CDR3nt,CDR3aa
15,.,TRBJ2-7,TRBV28,.,TGTGCCAGCAGTTCCTGGACAGCGAGCTCCTACGAGCAGTACTTC,CASSSWTASSYEQYF
14,.,TRBJ1-1,TRBV28,.,TGTGCCAGCAGTTTCCGGGGGAGAGGCACTGAAGCTTTCTTT,CASSFRGRGTEAFF
15,.,TRBJ1-1,TRBV6-5,.,TGTGCCAGCAGGACTGAATTAAGAAGCGGCACTGAAGCTTTCTTT,CASRTELRSGTEAFF
16,TRBD1,TRBJ1-1,TRBV28,.,TGTGCCAGCAGTGAGCCGGGACAGGGAATGAACACTGAAGCTTTCTTT,CASSEPGQGMNTEAFF
14,.,TRBJ2-3,TRBV27,few,TGTGCCAGCAGTTTAACTAAGGCGACAGATACGCAGTATTTT,CASSLTKATDTQYF
16,TRBD1,TRBJ1-2,TRBV7-8,.,TGTGCCAGCAGCCAACGGACAGGGGTGTTCGTGGATGGCTACACCTTC,CASSQRTGVFVDGYTF
14,TRBD1,TRBJ1-4,TRBV7-6,.,TGTGCCAGCAGCTTGACAGGGTCAAGTGAAAAACTGTTTTTT,CASSLTGSSEKLFF
14,TRBD2,TRBJ2-1,TRBV7-9,once,TGTGCCAGCAGCCCACTAGCGGGAGAATATGAGCAGTTCTTC,CASSPLAGEYEQFF
17,TRBD2,TRBJ2-2,TRBV5-8,.,TGTGCCAGCAGCTTGTCCAGCGGGAGCGATTTAACCGGGGAGCTGTTTTTT,CASSLSSGSDLTGELFF
16,.,TRBJ1-5,TRBV28,.,TGTGCCAGCAGTAGCGGCATCTGGGGGCTCAATCAGCCCCAGCATTTT,CASSSGIWGLNQPQHF
15,.,TRBJ2-7,TRBV18,.,TGTGCCAGCTCACCAGAGTGGGGGGGCCTCTACGAGCAGTACTTC,CASSPEWGGLYEQYF
13,.,TRBJ2-3,TRBV7-2,.,TGTGCCAGCAGCTTAGGAGTCACAGATACGCAGTATTTT,CASSLGVTDTQYF
14,.,TRBJ2-7,TRBV28,.,TGTGCCAGCAACTCAGGGCAGATCTCCTACGAGCAGTACTTC,CASNSGQISYEQYF
16,TRBD1,TRBJ2-3,TRBV4-1,.,TGCGCCAGCAGCCAAGAACCCAGGGGGCGTCTAGATACGCAGTATTTT,CASSQEPRGRLDTQYF
14,.,TRBJ2-1,TRBV2,medium-sized,TGTGCCAGCAGTGACAGACAGACCTACAATGAGCAGTTCTTC,CASSDRQTYNEQFF
15,.,TRBJ2-3,TRBV5-1,.,TGCGCCAGCAGCTCCTCCGTTGGGGGCGTAGATACGCAGTATTTT,CASSSSVGGVDTQYF
15,.,TRBJ2-6,TRBV2,.,TGTGCCAGCAGTGAATCACTAGCTGGGGCCAACGTCCTGACTTTC,CASSESLAGANVLTF
13,TRBD1,TRBJ2-7,TRBV4-3,.,TGCGCCAGCAGTCGCGACAGGGACTACGAGCAGTACTTC,CASSRDRDYEQYF
15,TRBD1,TRBJ1-5,TRBV5-1,few,TGCGCCAGCAGCAATACACAGGGGAGCAATCAGCCCCAGCATTTT,CASSNTQGSNQPQHF
14,TRBD1,TRBJ2-3,TRBV28,.,TGTGCCAGCAGTTCCGGGACAGTAAGAGATACGCAGTATTTT,CASSSGTVRDTQYF
11,.,TRBJ2-6,TRBV7-9,.,TGTGCCAGCGCGGGGGCCAACGTCCTGACTTTC,CASAGANVLTF
14,.,TRBJ2-5,TRBV7-2,few,TGTGCCAGCAGCGGTCGAGGTCCCCAAGAGACCCAGTACTTC,CASSGRGPQETQYF
14,.,TRBJ2-7,TRBV7-6,few,TGTGCCAGCAGCTTAGGCGGGGGCACCTACGAGCAGTACTTC,CASSLGGGTYEQYF
21,TRBD2,TRBJ2-7,TRBV10-1,.,TGCGCCAGCAGAAGTATCAGTGGACAGTACACCGGGACTAGCGGGAACTACGAGCAGTACTTC,CASRSISGQYTGTSGNYEQYF
9,TRBD1,TRBJ1-2,TRBV20-1,.,TGCAGTGCTCCAGGGGGATACACCTTC,CSAPGGYTF
12,.,TRBJ1-1,TRBV28,few,TGTGCCAGCAGCGGGGAAACCGCTGAAGCTTTCTTT,CASSGETAEAFF
14,TRBD2,TRBJ2-1,TRBV27,.,TGTGCCAGCAGTTCAAAATGGACTAGCAGTGAGCAGTTCTTC,CASSSKWTSSEQFF
14,.,TRBJ1-6,TRBV10-1,.,TGCGCCAAGACACATAGCTCCTATAATTCACCCCTCCACTTT,CAKTHSSYNSPLHF
15,TRBD2,TRBJ2-1,TRBV6-1,.,TGTGCCAGCAGTGAAGAACTAGCGGGAACCAATGAGCAGTTCTTC,CASSEELAGTNEQFF
16,.,TRBJ2-5,TRBV9,.,TGTGCCAGCAGCGCAGGCACACAGGGTTGGCAAGAGACCCAGTACTTC,CASSAGTQGWQETQYF
13,.,TRBJ1-2,TRBV28,once,TGTGCCAGCAGTGCGACAGTTGACTATGGCTACACCTTC,CASSATVDYGYTF
15,TRBD2,TRBJ2-7,TRBV10-3,few,TGTGCCAGCACCATAGCGGGGGATACTTCCTACGAGCAGTACTTC,CASTIAGDTSYEQYF
16,.,TRBJ2-2,TRBV27,.,TGTGCCAGCAGTATGACCGGGACTGGTGGTTCAGGGGAGCTGTTTTTT,CASSMTGTGGSGELFF
13,.,TRBJ2-3,TRBV11-1,few,TGTGCCAGCAGCTCCGAGATCGTAGATACGCAGTATTTT,CASSSEIVDTQYF
13,.,TRBJ1-1,TRBV5-1,.,TGCGCCAGCAGCCACAGGCTGAACACTGAAGCTTTCTTT,CASSHRLNTEAFF
16,TRBD1,TRBJ2-7,TRBV4-2,.,TGTGCCAGCAGCCAGCCGGGACAGGGGGGCCCCTACGAGCAGTACTTC,CASSQPGQGGPYEQYF
15,TRBD1,TRBJ2-7,TRBV28,few,TGTGCCAGCAGTTCCGACGGACAGGGGAGCTACGAGCAGTACTTC,CASSSDGQGSYEQYF
13,.,TRBJ1-2,TRBV15,.,TGTGCCACCAGCAGAGTGTCCGGGATTGGCTACACCTTC,CATSRVSGIGYTF
17,TRBD1,TRBJ1-1,TRBV4-3,.,TGCGCCAGCAGCCATACCTCGACAGGGGTCATGAACACTGAAGCTTTCTTT,CASSHTSTGVMNTEAFF
17,TRBD1,TRBJ1-2,TRBV5-4,.,TGTGCCAGCAGCTTAAATTTCGGGACAGGAGTTAACTATGACTACACCTTC,CASSLNFGTGVNYDYTF
14,.,TRBJ1-1,TRBV9,.,TGTGCCAGCAGCGTTATAGGACACGAAACTGAAGCTTTCTTT,CASSVIGHETEAFF
14,.,TRBJ2-5,TRBV30,few,TGTGCCTGGGGCCTCAGTCGGGTCCAAGAGACCCAGTACTTC,CAWGLSRVQETQYF
15,TRBD2,TRBJ2-3,TRBV6-5,.,TGTGCCAGCAGATCGGGGGGGCGGGGCACAGATACGCAGTATTTT,CASRSGGRGTDTQYF
18,.,TRBJ2-1,TRBV6-1,once,TGTGCCAGCAGTGAAAGTGGGAGAACCCCAAGAGGCTACAATGAGCAGTTCTTC,CASSESGRTPRGYNEQFF
14,.,TRBJ1-2,TRBV10-3,.,TGTGCCATCAGTGAGACAGGGAGTAACTATGGCTACACCTTC,CAISETGSNYGYTF